This entry lists 2 T cell receptor beta chains sequenced from one sample in a study of cytomegalovirus exposure and HLA in healthy donors. A multiplex PCR was run with 60 Vbeta primers and 13 Jbeta primers. TCRdb's table, derived via immunoSEQ multiplex PCR, lists solely in-frame clones and lacks some. The sample lists approximately 180,000 clones; roughly 80% were seen once. Sequencing input: PBMCs. Source of these receptors: a woman younger than 30 in good health and CMV-seropositive.

The chain is built from TRBV15 and TRBJ2-2; 8 bases are shared with TRBD1. The CDR3 extends over 15 amino acids. Germline V gene data show CDR1 as LNHNV and CDR2 as YYDKDF (reference sequence). Trimming cost V 0 bases and J 6 bases; bases outside gene matches: 3. The CDR3 DNA reads as TGTGCCACCAGCAGAGAGGACAGGGATGCCGGGGAGCTGTTTTTT. Translated: CATSREDRDAGELFF.

V gene TRBV7-2 combines with J gene TRBJ2-7, with 9 positions matching TRBD2. CDR1 and CDR2 from the germline V gene are SGHTA and FQGNSA. V gave up 0 bases and J gave up 2 bases; unmatched junction bases: 11. This CDR3 contains 18 residues. The CDR3 DNA sequence: TGTGCCAGCAGCTTAGCGTCCTTAGGAGCGGGGGGAGCCTACGAGCAGTACTTC. This translates into CASSLASLGAGGAYEQYF.